This T cell receptor beta chain was retrieved from a study of brain T cells in children with intractable seizures. The study, taken as a whole, reports: HCMV serostatus was not known, and viral specificity came from CDR3 similarity only.

Time point of the sample: blood from clinic visit 5 months post-surgery; TSC patient then seizure free. Surgery cases with the highest brain T cell transcript signatures were chosen for sequencing. At least one anti-epileptic drug was given before surgery. Repertoires were generated with immunoSEQ multiplex PCR, while TCRdb's copy carries only in-frame clones and drops some. The sample holds around 340,000 clones, about 94% seen once. The length of the CDR3 is 12 residues. V was pared by 3 bases and J by 5 bases, with 10 bases between. In germline, CDR1 is DFQATT, CDR2 SNEGSKA (reference sequence). On this clone: The antigen is unknown.

V gene TRBV20-1 combines with J gene TRBJ1-1; D call uncertain. The sample was peripheral blood, taken roughly 5 months after surgery. The sequence came from a boy under three years old with tuberous sclerosis and intractable seizures. Here the CDR3 reads CSASSRRTEAFF. As DNA, the CDR3 is TGCAGTGCTAGTTCGAGACGGACTGAAGCTTTCTTT.